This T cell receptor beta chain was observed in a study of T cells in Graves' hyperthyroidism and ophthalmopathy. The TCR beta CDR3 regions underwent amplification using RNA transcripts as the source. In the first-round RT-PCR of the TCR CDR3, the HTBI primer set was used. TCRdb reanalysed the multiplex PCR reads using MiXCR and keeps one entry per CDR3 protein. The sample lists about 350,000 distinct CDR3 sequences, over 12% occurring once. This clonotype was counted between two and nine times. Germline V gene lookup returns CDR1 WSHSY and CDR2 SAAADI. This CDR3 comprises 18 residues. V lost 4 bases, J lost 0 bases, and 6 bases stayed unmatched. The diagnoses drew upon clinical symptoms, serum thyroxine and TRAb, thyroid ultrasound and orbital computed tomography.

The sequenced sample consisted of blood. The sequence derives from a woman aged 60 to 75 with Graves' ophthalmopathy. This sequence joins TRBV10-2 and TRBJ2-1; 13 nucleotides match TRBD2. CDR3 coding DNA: TGCGCCAGCAGTGGGGGGACTAGCGGGACCAGCTCCTACAATGAGCAGTTCTTC. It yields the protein CASSGGTSGTSSYNEQFF.